Listed here are 5 T cell receptor beta chains from one sample, sequenced in a study of beta chain features in type 1 diabetes. Expressed TCRB transcripts were sequenced, since all the RNA that had been isolated was reverse transcribed. This table comes from immunoSEQ multiplex PCR, and its TCRdb copy is limited to in-frame clones, with some not included. The sample includes about 930,000 clones, 15% to 20% of them seen just once. Material: naive CD4+ T cells from blood. The source is a woman aged 18-35 years in good health.

This chain connects TRBV4-1 to TRBJ2-3; 9 bases agree with TRBD2. Germline CDR1 MGHRA, CDR2 YSYEKL. The length of the CDR3 is 15 residues. After removal of 1 base from V and 5 bases from J, the junction contained 4 bases not matched to a gene. For the CDR3, the DNA is TGCGCCAGCAGCCAAGCCGAACTAGCGGGAGATACGCAGTATTTT. Residues: CASSQAELAGDTQYF.

This clone was detected a few times. Other DNA sequences in this specimen translate into the identical CDR3. The chain couples TRBV5-6 to TRBJ2-5, with 10 bases that match TRBD2. The germline V gene encodes CDR1 SGHDT and CDR2 YYEEEE. The CDR3 runs to 16 residues. V shed 4 bases and J 5 bases; nucleotides not matched to a gene: 11. For the CDR3, the DNA is TGTGCCAGCAGCCTGGGGCGTCTAGCGGGAGTCGAGACCCAGTACTTC. This gives the protein CASSLGRLAGVETQYF.

This clone was seen a handful of times. Other DNA sequences from this sample encode an identical CDR3 as well. J is TRBJ2-7 and V is TRBV6-5; TRBD1 aligns across 7 bases. With 3 bases clipped from V and 3 bases from J, the junction kept 8 bases outside the gene matches. Germline CDR1 reads MNHEY; CDR2 reads SVGAGI. The CDR3 is 15 residues long. The CDR3 DNA reads TGTGCCAGCAGTTATTCGAGGTCAGGGGGCTACGAGCAGTACTTC. Protein: CASSYSRSGGYEQYF.

In this sample, this clone turned up a few times. The sample contains more than one DNA sequence encoding this CDR3. CDR3 coding DNA: TGTGCCAGCAGCTTAGGCGGGAGATCAACAGATACGCAGTATTTT. Translated: CASSLGGRSTDTQYF. The chain has TRBV11-3 and TRBJ2-3, with TRBD2 identical over 7 bases. Looked up from germline, CDR1 is SGHNT and CDR2 is YENEEA. The CDR3 has 15 amino acids. The trim removed 1 base at V and 3 bases at J, leaving 4 bases unmatched.

J is TRBJ2-2 and V is TRBV6-1; D is possibly TRBD2 (6 bases). Trimming removed 4 bases at V and 0 bases at J, with 18 bases between. The CDR3 spans 18 residues. The V gene's germline CDR1 is MNHNS and CDR2 SASEGT. The CDR3 bases are TGTGCCAGCAGTGTGTGGGAGGTCCCTAAGACGAACACCGGGGAGCTGTTTTTT. As protein: CASSVWEVPKTNTGELFF.